These 12 T cell receptor beta chains were all obtained from the same sample, sequenced in a study of blood T cell repertoires in COVID-19. Assay used: immunoSEQ multiplex PCR; TCRdb lists only in-frame clones, some missing. This sample carries 90,000 to 100,000 clones, approximately 82% of them seen once, and the ten largest clones take 11%. The sample taken for sequencing was peripheral blood. Source of these receptors: a man between 65 and 85 years old with active or convalescent COVID-19.

V usage is TRBV2 and J usage is TRBJ2-1; 9 bases are shared with TRBD2. The CDR3 runs 16 residues. Germline CDR1 SNHLY, CDR2 FYNNEI. Losses at the gene ends were 3 bases for V and 4 bases for J; bases not matched to a gene: 7. This CDR3 is CASSDGAGGSYNEQFF. CDR3 coding DNA: TGTGCCAGCAGTGATGGAGCGGGGGGTTCTTACAATGAGCAGTTCTTC. Combining the CDR3 with reference TRBV2 and TRBJ2-1 gives the whole variable domain EPEVTQTPSHQVTQMGQEVILRCVPISNHLYFYWYRQILGQKVEFLVSFYNNEISEKSEIFDDQFSVERPDGSNFTLKIRSTKLEDSAMYFCASSDGAGGSYNEQFFGPGTRLTVL.

The chain recombines TRBV19 with TRBJ2-3; TRBD2 matches at 7 bases. V lost 6 bases, J lost 0 bases, and 9 bases stayed unmatched. The CDR3 extends over 16 amino acids. Germline-derived CDR1 and CDR2 are LNHDA and SQIVND (reference sequence). CDR3 residues: CASSPSLAASTDTQYF. CDR3 DNA sequence: TGTGCCAGTAGCCCCTCCCTAGCGGCTAGCACAGATACGCAGTATTTT.

The chain carries TRBV4-1 and TRBJ1-1; D unresolved. In germline, CDR1 is MGHRA, CDR2 YSYEKL. V lost 2 bases, J lost 7 bases, and 14 bases lay in between. The CDR3 is 14 residues long. Here the CDR3 DNA reads TGCGCCAGCAGCCAAATAAGGGTCCGGGGTGAAGCTTTCTTT. Translation gives CASSQIRVRGEAFF.

V is TRBV7-2 and J is TRBJ2-7, with D possibly being TRBD1 (5 bases). The germline CDR1 and CDR2 sequences are SGHTA and FQGNSA. The CDR3 runs 11 residues. The V end was cut by 6 bases, the J end by 10 bases, with 13 bases between. The CDR3 DNA sequence: TGTGCCAGCAGTACAGGTTGGCGTCAGTACTTC. It yields the protein CASSTGWRQYF.

The chain links TRBV23-1 to TRBJ2-7, with D possibly TRBD2 on 7 matching bases. Being an ORF, TRBV23-1 has a function that is uncertain. V was trimmed by 5 bases and J by 0 bases, leaving 14 bases between them. The CDR3 totals 15 residues. The CDR3 DNA reads TGCGCCAGCAGTGGACGCGGGGGCCTCTCCTACGAGCAGTACTTC. It is translated as CASSGRGGLSYEQYF.

This rearrangement joins TRBV2 to TRBJ2-5; TRBD2 aligns across 9 bases. The CDR3 contains 16 residues. Losses at the gene ends were 8 bases for V and 0 bases for J; bases not matched to a gene: 10. The germline CDR1 and CDR2 sequences are SNHLY and FYNNEI. The chain's CDR3 is CASFRASGVYQETQYF. CDR3 bases: TGTGCCAGCTTTCGGGCTAGCGGGGTGTACCAAGAGACCCAGTACTTC. Full variable domain (outside the CDR3, taken from reference TRBV2 and TRBJ2-5): EPEVTQTPSHQVTQMGQEVILRCVPISNHLYFYWYRQILGQKVEFLVSFYNNEISEKSEIFDDQFSVERPDGSNFTLKIRSTKLEDSAMYFCASFRASGVYQETQYFGPGTRLLVL.

This clone has only a few counts. The rearrangement joins TRBV7-9 to TRBJ1-4; no reliable D call. The CDR3 contains 14 residues. V was trimmed by 2 bases and J by 3 bases, leaving 7 bases between them. CDR1 SEHNR and CDR2 FQNEAQ come from the germline V gene (reference sequence). The CDR3 bases are TGTGCCAGCAGCTTATCCGGGGCTAATGAAAAACTGTTTTTT. Protein product: CASSLSGANEKLFF.

The rearrangement joins TRBV2 to TRBJ2-2, with TRBD1 identical over 7 bases. Per the germline V gene, CDR1 is SNHLY and CDR2 is FYNNEI. The CDR3 runs 14 residues. V was pared by 7 bases and J by 3 bases, with 5 bases of the junction left unmatched. CDR3 sequence: CASTRQGDTGELFF. CDR3 DNA: TGTGCCAGCACAAGACAGGGCGACACCGGGGAGCTGTTTTTT.

The chain links TRBV18 to TRBJ2-2; 11 bases align to TRBD1. This CDR3 is built from 14 residues. V lost 6 bases, J lost 5 bases, and 2 bases stayed unmatched. Germline V gives CDR1 KGHSH, CDR2 LQKENI. CDR3 loop: CASSRDRGTGELFF. The CDR3 nucleotides are TGTGCCAGCTCGAGGGACAGGGGGACCGGGGAGCTGTTTTTT.

This sequence joins TRBV27 and TRBJ1-2; TRBD1 might be the D (5 bases). Trimming stripped 7 bases from V and 5 bases from J, with 14 bases between. There are 13 residues in the CDR3. Germline CDR1 is MNHEY and CDR2 is SMNVEV (reference sequence). CDR3 sequence reads: CASKRTNFYGYTF. CDR3 sequence (DNA): TGTGCCAGCAAAAGGACAAACTTTTATGGCTACACCTTC.

About this clone: At one end the junction does not follow the germline gene, possibly because of a read error. V is TRBV7-7 and J is TRBJ2-3, with 7 bases that match TRBD2. Germline V gene lookup returns CDR1 SSHAT and CDR2 FNYEAQ (reference sequence). The CDR3 runs to 14 residues. The CDR3 DNA reads as TGTGCTAGCAGCTTAAGCGGGGTCACAGATACGCAGTATTTT. It encodes CASSLSGVTDTQYF. Filled out from reference TRBV7-7 and TRBJ2-3, the complete variable domain reads GAGVSQSPRYKVTKRGQDVTLRCDPISSHATLYWYQQALGQGPEFLTYFNYEAQPDKSGLPSDRFSAERPEGSISTLTIQRTEQRDSAMYRCASSLSGVTDTQYFGPGTRLTVL.

This chain links TRBV11-3 with TRBJ2-1; D possibly corresponds to TRBD2 (6 bases). Germline CDR1 is SGHNT and CDR2 is YENEEA. V lost 5 bases and J 4 bases, leaving 9 bases between the germline ends. CDR3 size: 13 residues. The CDR3 protein is CASSAGTYNEQFF. Written as DNA, the CDR3 is TGTGCCAGCAGCGCCGGGACTTACAATGAGCAGTTCTTC.